The clone carrying this TCR beta chain was observed a handful of times. What it recognizes is unknown. The record originates from a study of beta chain features in type 1 diabetes. The study's findings and limits: Among patients with Type 1 diabetes, TCRB CDR3s were moderately but significantly shorter in every one of the four CD4+ subsets. Insertion counts at VDJ junctions were lower in type 1 diabetes patients, who also showed more deletions there.

As every portion of the isolated RNA was reverse transcribed, the sequencing read expressed TCRB transcripts. This table comes from immunoSEQ multiplex PCR, and its TCRdb copy is limited to in-frame clones, with some not included. Among around 99,000 clones listed, around 40% were seen once. Staining for CD45RO/CCR7/CD25/CD127/CD95/CD27 allowed sorting of CD4+ naive, central memory, regulatory and stem cell-like memory cells. This TCR came from a woman between 18 and 29 years old in good health. Sequenced: stem cell memory CD4+ T cells from blood.

CDR3 region: CASSLLQGRAGNEQFF. The CDR3 DNA is TGTGCCAGCAGCTTGCTGCAGGGGAGAGCTGGCAATGAGCAGTTCTTC. V and J are TRBV7-6 and TRBJ2-1, with a weak D call TRBD1 (6 bases). V dropped 3 bases and J dropped 6 bases, with 18 bases sitting between them. The CDR3 sequence is 16 residues long. Germline lookup yields CDR1 SGHVS and CDR2 FNYEAQ.